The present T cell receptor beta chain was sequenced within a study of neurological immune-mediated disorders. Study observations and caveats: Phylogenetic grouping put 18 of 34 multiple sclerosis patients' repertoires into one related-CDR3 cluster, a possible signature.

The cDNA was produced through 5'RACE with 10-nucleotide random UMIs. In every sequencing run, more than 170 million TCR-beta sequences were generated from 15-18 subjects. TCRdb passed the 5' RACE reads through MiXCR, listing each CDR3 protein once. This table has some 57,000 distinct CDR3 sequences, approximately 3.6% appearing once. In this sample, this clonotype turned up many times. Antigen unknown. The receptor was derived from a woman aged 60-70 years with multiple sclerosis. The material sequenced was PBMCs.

CDR3 nucleotide sequence: TGTGCCAGCAGTTTGCCGCAGGGGTGGGAGACCCAGTACTTC. This gives the protein CASSLPQGWETQYF. V usage is TRBV28 and J usage is TRBJ2-5, with a tentative D call TRBD1 (6 bases). The CDR3 is 14 residues long. V gave up 3 bases and J gave up 5 bases, with 13 bases separating them. The germline CDR1 and CDR2 sequences are MDHEN and SYDVKM.